These 6 T cell receptor beta chains originate from one sample sequenced in a study of patients and donors after allogeneic stem cell transplantation. TCRdb reprocessed the RT-PCR reads with MiXCR, giving one entry per CDR3 protein. Here the sample spans about a million distinct CDR3 sequences, over 15% being singletons. The sequencing sample was made of blood, either unsorted or a sorted T cell fraction (not recorded which). Every receptor here comes from a human donor who was either an allogeneic HSCT recipient or a stem cell or donor lymphocyte infusion donor (not recorded which). It is not recorded whose cells these are; they may come from a transplant donor.

This clonotype was detected once. The CDR3 region has the DNA TGCAGTGCCGACGTCTTAGCGGAAAGGGCAGATACGCAGTATTTT. It specifies CSADVLAERADTQYF. V gene TRBV20-1 combines with J gene TRBJ2-3, with D maybe TRBD2 (6 bases). The germline V gene has CDR1 DFQATT and CDR2 SNEGSKA (reference sequence). CDR3 length: 15 residues. V lost 6 bases and J 4 bases, leaving 20 bases between the germline ends.

A few counts support this clonotype. The chain uses TRBV29-1 and TRBJ2-5; 8 bases line up with TRBD2. CDR1 is SQVTM, CDR2 ANQGSEA, per germline. The CDR3 covers 15 residues. Unmatched junction bases numbered 15, after V lost 8 bases and J lost 4 bases. In nucleotides, the CDR3 is TGCAGCACCCGAGGGGAAGCGGGAGTGGCAGAGACCCAGTACTTC. Protein sequence: CSTRGEAGVAETQYF.

This chain connects TRBV5-1 to TRBJ2-1; the D call may be TRBD1 or TRBD2 (6 bases each). The CDR3 is 16 amino acids. Looked up from germline, CDR1 is SGHRS and CDR2 is YFSETQ. V shed 4 bases and J shed 7 bases, with 21 bases lying between them. CDR3 DNA: TGCGCCAGCAGCCTTGGGACACCGGGGGTGGGGAATGAGCAGTTCTTC. As protein: CASSLGTPGVGNEQFF.

This clonotype was seen more than once but under ten times. V and J are TRBV12-3 or TRBV12-4 and TRBJ2-7; D tentatively fits TRBD1 or TRBD2 (5 bases each). This CDR3 has 13 residues. V was pared by 7 bases and J by 5 bases, with 15 bases between. For the CDR3, the DNA is TGTGCCAGCACCCTAGGATGGGGGAACGAGCAGTACTTC. Protein sequence: CASTLGWGNEQYF.

This clonotype occurred a few times. This chain uses TRBV4-3 with TRBJ2-3; D possibly corresponds to TRBD1 (7 bases). This CDR3 has 16 residues. V lost 6 bases to trimming and J lost 3 bases, with 19 bases between them. Germline V gene lookup returns CDR1 LGHNA and CDR2 YSLEER. This CDR3 is CASSRQTGRGTDTQYF. In DNA form, the CDR3 reads TGCGCCAGCAGTCGGCAGACAGGGCGGGGAACAGATACGCAGTATTTT.

The chain uses TRBV29-1 and TRBJ2-7; D is undetermined. CDR1 is SQVTM, CDR2 ANQGSEA, per germline. The CDR3 is made up of 12 amino acids. Trimming removed 4 bases at V and 2 bases at J, with 9 bases between. CDR3 nucleotides: TGCAGCGTTGGGACGGATACCTACGAGCAGTACTTC. It translates to CSVGTDTYEQYF.